The entry below describes one T cell receptor beta chain. Its antigen is unknown. No base quality values were provided; no much bigger clone lies one nucleotide off. TCRbeta CDR3 regions were amplified from genomic DNA using the immunoSEQ Assay, a bias-controlled multiplex PCR. The paper's data handling went like this. The number of nucleated cells in each sample was estimated from the amplification of reference gene primers within the assay. Sequence reads were collapsed and filtered to measure the absolute abundance of every unique TCRbeta CDR3 rearrangement. Productive Simpson clonality was computed per sample as the square root of Simpson's diversity index over productive rearrangements. Drawn from immuneACCESS, this table holds only the in-frame rearrangements with V and J called that TCRdb kept. Clones are partly lost; checked studies trace under half to an unresolved V gene and leave the rest unexplained. That table gives V, J and clone size, and the DNA gave D and trimming. The sample includes around 160,000 clones, with 85% to 90% observed a single time. The top ten constitute about 2% of the sample.

The germline V gene (reference sequence) supplies CDR1 GTSNPN and CDR2 SVGIG. The CDR3 covers 15 residues, taking in both the cysteine and the phenylalanine. Only the CDR3 DNA is retained, 45 bases long and in frame from the first base. At the junction V is shortened by 2 bases and J by 4 bases, with 15 bases in between. The data stem from a study of blood T cell repertoires in COVID-19 (dated by TCRdb to 2018 to 2021). Regarding the study in general: Samples covering the acute and convalescent phases of COVID-19 were provided by collaborators in the United States, Italy and Spain. The dataset comprised deeply sampled blood TCRbeta repertoires from subjects exposed to, actively infected with, or recovered from COVID-19. Where available, HLA class I and class II types were taken from metadata supplied by the sample provider and were not determined by assay-based typing. The samples were drawn from the first 160 participants of the ongoing ImmuneRACE study and from over 950 subjects provided by 6 global collaborators. The material from the prospective study consisted of cDNA or gDNA derived from T cells, B-cell-depleted T cells, or PBMCs. Sample metadata almost always included a de-identified subject ID, COVID-19 status, age in years and sex. A freely available public database, intended as a resource for researchers studying the immune response to SARS-CoV-2, is where the repertoires were released. The study at large found these results: Clinical and demographic metadata were provided uncurated, with the amount varying by source and participant.

Collaborating institutions collected whole blood in K2EDTA tubes following their own protocols. For TCRbeta analysis, collaborators shipped samples in one of three forms: frozen whole blood, isolated PBMCs, or DNA extracted from either of those sample types. This chain joins TRBV30 to TRBJ1-5; TRBD1 is a weak D gene call, 5 bases matching. This clonotype was sampled from a human donor in a cohort sampled during active COVID-19. Sequenced input: peripheral blood. The CDR3 region reads CAWSSVGLGNQPQHF. The nucleotide sequence is TGTGCCTGGAGTTCAGTGGGACTGGGGAATCAGCCCCAGCATTTT.